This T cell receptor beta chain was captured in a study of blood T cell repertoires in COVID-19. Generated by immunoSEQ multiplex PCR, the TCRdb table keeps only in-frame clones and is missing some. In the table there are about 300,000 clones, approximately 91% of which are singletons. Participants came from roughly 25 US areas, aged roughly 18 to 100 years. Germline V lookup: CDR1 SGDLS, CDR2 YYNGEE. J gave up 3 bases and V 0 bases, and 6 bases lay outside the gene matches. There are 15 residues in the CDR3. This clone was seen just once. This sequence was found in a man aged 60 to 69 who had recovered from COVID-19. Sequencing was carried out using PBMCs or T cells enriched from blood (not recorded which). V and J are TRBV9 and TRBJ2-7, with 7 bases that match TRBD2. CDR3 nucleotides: TGTGCCAGCAGCGTAGCTACCGGGGAGGGCTACGAGCAGTACTTC. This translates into CASSVATGEGYEQYF.